This T cell receptor (beta chain) was recovered during a study of CD8 T cells in ankylosing spondylitis. Study-wide findings and caveats: In ankylosing spondylitis blood, a motif of eight highly homologous TCR beta variants appeared characteristic.

TCRdb re-called the 5' RACE reads through MiXCR, storing one row per CDR3 protein. In the table there are 700,000 to 1,000,000 distinct CDR3 sequences, approximately 10% of which are singletons. The ends lost 1 base at V and 6 bases at J; junction bases unmatched: 0. This CDR3 has 13 residues. Germline CDR1 and CDR2: SGHRS and YFSETQ. Note on this clonotype: The antigen is not known.

The clonotype comes from a male donor with ankylosing spondylitis. The chain employs TRBV5-1 and TRBJ2-7, with 11 bases aligning to TRBD2. The sample consisted of blood, either unsorted or a sorted T cell fraction (not recorded which). Here the CDR3 DNA reads TGCGCCAGCAGCTTGACTAGCGGGGGCGAGCAGTACTTC. It codes for CASSLTSGGEQYF.